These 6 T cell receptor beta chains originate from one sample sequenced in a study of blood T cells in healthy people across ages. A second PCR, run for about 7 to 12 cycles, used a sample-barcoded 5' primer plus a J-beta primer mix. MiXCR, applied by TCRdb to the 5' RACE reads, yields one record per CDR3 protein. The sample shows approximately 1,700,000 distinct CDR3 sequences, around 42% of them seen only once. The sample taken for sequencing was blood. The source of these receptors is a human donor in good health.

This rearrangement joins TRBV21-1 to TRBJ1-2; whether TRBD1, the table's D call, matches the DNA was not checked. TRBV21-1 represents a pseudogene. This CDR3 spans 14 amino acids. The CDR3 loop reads CASSKDRGGRGYTF. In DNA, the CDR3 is TGTGCCAGCAGCAAAGACAGGGGGGGGAGGGGCTACACCTTC.

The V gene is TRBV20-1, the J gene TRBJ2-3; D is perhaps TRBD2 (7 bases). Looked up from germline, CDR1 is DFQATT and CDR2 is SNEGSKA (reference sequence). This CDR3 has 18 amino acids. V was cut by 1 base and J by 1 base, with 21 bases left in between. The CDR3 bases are TGCAGTGCTAGAGGGGGGGGCACGAGGCTCTATGGCACAGATACGCAGTATTTT. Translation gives CSARGGGTRLYGTDTQYF.

As DNA, the CDR3 is TGTGCCAGCAGCGTCTCCGGTCGGGATCAGCCCCAGCATTTT. Protein product: CASSVSGRDQPQHF. The rearrangement links TRBV9 to TRBJ1-5, with no clear D. Per the germline V gene, CDR1 is SGDLS and CDR2 is YYNGEE. Trimming cost V 2 bases and J 5 bases, with 11 bases left between them. The CDR3 is 14 residues long.

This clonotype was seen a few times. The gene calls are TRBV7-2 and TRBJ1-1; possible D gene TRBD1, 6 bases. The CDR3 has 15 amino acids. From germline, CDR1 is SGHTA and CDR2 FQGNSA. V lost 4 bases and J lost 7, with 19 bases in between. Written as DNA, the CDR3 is TGTGCCAGCAGCTGGGTGGACCGGACAGTACTTGAAGCTTTCTTT. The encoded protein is CASSWVDRTVLEAFF.

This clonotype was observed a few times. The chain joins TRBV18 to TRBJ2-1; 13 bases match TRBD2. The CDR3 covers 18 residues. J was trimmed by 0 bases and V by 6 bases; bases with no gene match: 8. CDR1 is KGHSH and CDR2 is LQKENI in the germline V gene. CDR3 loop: CASSTRGLAGSSYNEQFF. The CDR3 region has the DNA TGTGCCAGCTCGACCAGGGGACTAGCGGGGAGCTCCTACAATGAGCAGTTCTTC.

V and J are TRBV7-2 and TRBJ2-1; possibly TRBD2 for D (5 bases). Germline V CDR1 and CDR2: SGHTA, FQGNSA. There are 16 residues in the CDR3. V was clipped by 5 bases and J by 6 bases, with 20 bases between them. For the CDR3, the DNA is TGTGCCAGCAGCCTCTCCGGGAAGCTTATCACCAATGAGCAGTTCTTC. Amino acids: CASSLSGKLITNEQFF.